This T cell receptor beta chain was identified during a study of technical replicates of blood from several donors (dated by TCRdb to the late 2010s). Trimming at the junction amounts to 7 bases on V and 5 bases on J, and the germline ends lie 11 bases apart. Counted from cysteine to phenylalanine, this CDR3 has 12 amino acids. Only CDR3 DNA is held: 36 bases, read in frame from base 1. The CDR1 and CDR2 encoded by the germline V gene (reference sequence) are SEHNR and FQNEAQ. As for this clone: It lacks a known antigen. Base qualities are missing; no much larger clone stands one base away.

The library was generated by the immunoSEQ multiplex PCR assay. This immuneACCESS table, as held by TCRdb, lists in-frame sequences with V and J called but not all clones. Of the missing ones, under half trace to an unresolved V gene in checked studies; the others have no known cause. Recorded for this sample are some 82,000 clones; 95% to 98% of them occurred a single time. 0.18% of the sample belongs to the ten largest clones. Sequenced sample: T cells isolated from PBMCs. The receptor comes from a human donor in good health. Recombination linked TRBV7-9 to TRBJ1-1; possibly the D gene is TRBD1, per 6 matching bases. The DNA is as follows: TGTGCCAGCAAACCAGGGGCGACTGAAGCTTTCTTT. The resulting protein is CASKPGATEAFF.